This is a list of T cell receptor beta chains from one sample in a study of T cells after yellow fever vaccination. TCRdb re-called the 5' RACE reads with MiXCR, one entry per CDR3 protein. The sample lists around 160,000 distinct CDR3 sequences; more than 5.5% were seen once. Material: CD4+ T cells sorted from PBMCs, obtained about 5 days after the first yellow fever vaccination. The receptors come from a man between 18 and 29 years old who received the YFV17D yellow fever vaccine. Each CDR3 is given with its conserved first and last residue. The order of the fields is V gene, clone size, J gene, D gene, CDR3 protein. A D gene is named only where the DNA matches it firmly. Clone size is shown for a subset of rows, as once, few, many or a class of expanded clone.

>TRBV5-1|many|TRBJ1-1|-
CASSLWENTEAFF
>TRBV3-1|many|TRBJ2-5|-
CASSQWRDQETQYF
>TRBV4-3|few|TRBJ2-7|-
CASSQEREYSYEQYF
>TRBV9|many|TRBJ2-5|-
CASSPRGGPRETQYF
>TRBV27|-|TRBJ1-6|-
CASSSGHSPLHF
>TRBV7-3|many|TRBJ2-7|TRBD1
CASSLSGQGAYEQYF
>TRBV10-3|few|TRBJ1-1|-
CAISDGAGKGTEAFF
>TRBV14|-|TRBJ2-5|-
CASSDLLGLQETQYF
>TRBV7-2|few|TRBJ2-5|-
CASSTNRGGETQYF
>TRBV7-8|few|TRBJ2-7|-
CASSLVRVYEQYF
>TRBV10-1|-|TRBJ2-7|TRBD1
CASSESRGGLGEQYF
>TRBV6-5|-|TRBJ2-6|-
CASSYGVNGANVLTF
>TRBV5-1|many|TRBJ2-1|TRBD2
CASSLQTSGVYNEQFF
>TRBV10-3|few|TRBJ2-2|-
CAISGKDKNTGELFF
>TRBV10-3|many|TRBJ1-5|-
CAISESILGPQHF
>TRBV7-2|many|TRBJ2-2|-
CASSLVLVTGELFF
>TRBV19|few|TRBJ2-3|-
CASTSQAGRAITDTQYF
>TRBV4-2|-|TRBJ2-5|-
CASSQWAGTAYRGQETQYF
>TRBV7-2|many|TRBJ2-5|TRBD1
CASSPHRDRGKTQYF
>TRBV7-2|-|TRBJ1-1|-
CASSLPLEAFF
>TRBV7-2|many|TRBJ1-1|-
CASSFRGGGTEAFF
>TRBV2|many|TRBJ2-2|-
CASRTLATGELFF
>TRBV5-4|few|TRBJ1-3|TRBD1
CASSSGTGGQNTIYF
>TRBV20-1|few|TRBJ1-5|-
CSARGEAHRAPQHF
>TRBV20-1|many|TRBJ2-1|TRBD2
CSAPSGRAGQFF
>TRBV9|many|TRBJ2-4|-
CASSIRDSSADIQYF
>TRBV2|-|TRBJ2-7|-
CASSAGVYEQYF
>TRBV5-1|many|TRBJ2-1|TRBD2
CASSLAPSGGPGYNEQFF
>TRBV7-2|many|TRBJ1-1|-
CASSLSNLNTEAFF
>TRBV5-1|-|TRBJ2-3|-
CASSTIRGSEDTQYF